The next 12 T cell receptor beta chains were all read from a single sample in a study of TET2 disruption in CD19-targeted CAR T cells (dated by TCRdb to 2016 to 2019). The library was generated by the immunoSEQ multiplex PCR assay. This is the immuneACCESS table as TCRdb keeps it, with only in-frame sequences that have V and J called. A part of the clones is gone; compared with another copy, unresolved V genes explain less than half, and the rest is unexplained. The sample's records list under 30,000 clones. The ten largest clones capture roughly 1.9% of the sample. Their target antigens are unknown. The intended sense of this specimen's treatment or condition label: autologous CTL019 cells: CD19 CAR with 4-1BB and CD3 zeta domains. The input for sequencing was CD8- CAR+ T cells sorted from cultured blood T cells, taken for CD19 CAR T cell therapy. The cell subset or site label corresponds to: CD8-negative CAR-positive T cells from the infusion product. The source of these receptors is a man between 65 and 80 years old with chronic lymphocytic leukemia.

Points on this clone: Read sequence stops 3 residues before the CDR3 end, and the germline J gene provides the missing end. V and J are TRBV5-8 and TRBJ1-2, with D maybe TRBD1 (5 bases). CDR1 is SGHTS and CDR2 is YDEGEE in the germline V gene. Trimming left V 4 bases short and J 6 bases short, with 19 bases between. CDR3 length: 15 amino acids. The sequenced part of the CDR3 DNA is TGTGCCAGCAGCCCGGGGGATAGCCGGCAGCATGGC. Translation gives CASSPGDSRQHG. The CDR3 in full is CASSPGDSRQHGYTF.

About this clone: The read ends 3 residues shy of where the CDR3 ends; the end is completed using the germline J gene. J is TRBJ2-1 and V is TRBV24-1; the D gene is possibly TRBD1 (6 bases). The CDR3 has 16 residues. Looked up from germline, CDR1 is KGHDR and CDR2 is SFDVKD. Between the trimmed V and J ends, which lost 4 bases and 4 bases, there was a span of 16 bases. The part of the CDR3 DNA that was read is TGTGCCACCAGTGAAGGTGGACAGAGTGCTTACAATGAG. This encodes CATSEGGQSAYNE. The whole CDR3 region reads CATSEGGQSAYNEQFF.

As for this clone: Read data end 3 residues before the CDR3 end; the end is taken from the germline J gene. The chain combines TRBV7-9 with TRBJ2-4, with D perhaps matching TRBD1 (6 bases). The CDR3 has 13 residues. Germline V gives CDR1 SEHNR, CDR2 FQNEAQ (reference sequence). CDR3 DNA, as far as it was read: TGTGCCAGCAGCGTTTCAGGGGAAGGTGGT. Amino acid sequence: CASSVSGEGG. The complete CDR3 reads CASSVSGEGGQYF.

Note on this clone: The CDR3 goes on 3 residues after the read ends, and that part is filled in from the germline J gene. The J gene is TRBJ2-6, the V gene TRBV7-8, with a weak D call TRBD2 (6 bases). Deletions cut 9 bases from V and 1 base from J, with 13 bases between. Looked up from germline, CDR1 is SGHVS and CDR2 is FQNEAQ. This CDR3 comprises 15 residues. CDR3 in amino acids: CASRGMDSGANVLTF. The covered CDR3 bases are TGTGCCAGTCGGGGGATGGATTCTGGGGCCAACGTC. The full variable domain, completed using reference TRBV7-8 and TRBJ2-6, is GAGVSQSPRYKVAKRGQDVALRCDPISGHVSLFWYQQALGQGPEFLTYFQNEAQLDKSGLPSDRFFAERPEGSVSTLKIQRTQQEDSAVYLCASRGMDSGANVLTFGAGSRLTVL.

On this clone: The CDR3 end lies 3 residues beyond the end of the read and is filled in from the germline J gene. The genes are TRBV18 and TRBJ1-2; a weak D match, TRBD1 (5 bases). The CDR3 has 14 amino acids. Germline-derived CDR1 and CDR2 are KGHSH and LQKENI. CDR3 sequence reads: CASSPGRGPHDYTF. CDR3 bases read: TGTGCCAGCTCACCAGGGCGGGGCCCGCACGAC.

As to this clone: The read halts 3 residues ahead of the CDR3 end, with the missing end drawn from the germline J gene. The V gene is TRBV12-3 or TRBV12-4, the J gene TRBJ1-4; tentative D call: TRBD1 (6 bases). CDR3 length: 15 amino acids. The V gene lost 4 bases and the J gene lost 5 bases, with 14 bases spanning the gap. The CDR3 bases that were read are TGTGCCAGCAGTTCACAGGGCCGGCCGAATGAAAAA. Protein: CASSSQGRPNEK. The complete CDR3 reads CASSSQGRPNEKLFF.

As regards this clone: The CDR3 extends 3 residues past the end of the read, so its final part is completed from the germline J gene. The V call is TRBV7-9, the J call TRBJ2-4; D unclear. Per germline, CDR1 SEHNR and CDR2 FQNEAQ (reference sequence). The CDR3 is made up of 11 amino acids. The CDR3 is CASSDLGGQYF. The part of the CDR3 DNA that was read is TGTGCCAGCAGCGACTTGGGTGGT. Together with reference TRBV7-9 and TRBJ2-4, the CDR3 gives the full variable domain: DTGVSQNPRHKITKRGQNVTFRCDPISEHNRLYWYRQTLGQGPEFLTYFQNEAQLEKSRLLSDRFSAERPKGSFSTLEIQRTEQGDSAMYLCASSDLGGQYFGAGTRLSVL.

With regard to this clone: Read data end 3 residues before the CDR3 end; the end is taken from the germline J gene. V is TRBV15 and J is TRBJ1-5; the match to TRBD1 covers 8 bases. From germline, CDR1 is LNHNV and CDR2 YYDKDF (reference sequence). The CDR3 runs 14 residues. V was pared by 3 bases and J by 7 bases, with 5 bases of the junction left unmatched. CDR3 bases read: TGTGCCACCAGCAGGGACAGGGTAGGCCAGCCC. Amino acid sequence: CATSRDRVGQP. The whole CDR3 is CATSRDRVGQPQHF.

A remark on this clone: The read terminates 3 residues ahead of where the CDR3 ends, so the germline J gene completes it. This chain links TRBV11-1 with TRBJ1-1; the D gene is possibly TRBD1 (6 bases). The CDR3 has 14 amino acids. In germline, CDR1 is SGHAT, CDR2 FQDESV (reference sequence). This CDR3 is CASSQAPGVDGAFF. The CDR3 DNA, read in part, is TGTGCCAGCAGCCAAGCCCCAGGGGTCGATGGC.

A word on this clone: The read stops 3 residues short of the end of the CDR3; the missing end is completed from the germline J gene. The chain carries TRBV20-1 and TRBJ2-2; 7 nucleotides match TRBD1. Germline V gives CDR1 DFQATT, CDR2 SNEGSKA (reference sequence). Trimming took 3 bases from V and 6 from J; bases not matched to a gene: 4. This CDR3 comprises 13 residues. The covered CDR3 bases are TGCAGTGCTAGGCAGACAGGGCCCGGGGAG. Protein sequence: CSARQTGPGE. The full CDR3 is CSARQTGPGELFF.

Concerning this clone: The read comes to an end 3 residues before the CDR3 does, leaving the germline J gene to fill in the end. V and J are TRBV7-9 and TRBJ2-4, with D tentatively TRBD1 (6 bases). The germline gives CDR1 SEHNR, CDR2 FQNEAQ (reference sequence). The CDR3 length is 14 residues. CDR3 region: CASSPIQGLETQYF. The DNA read from the CDR3 is TGTGCCAGCAGCCCGATTCAGGGGTTAGAGACT.

About this clone itself: With the read ending 3 residues before the CDR3 end, the germline J gene is used to fill in that end. Other DNA sequences in this specimen translate into the identical CDR3. The chain carries TRBV28 and TRBJ2-7, with TRBD1 identical over 7 bases. Germline V gene lookup returns CDR1 MDHEN and CDR2 SYDVKM. The CDR3 totals 13 residues. V trimming: 6 bases; J trimming: 2 bases; junction bases outside the gene matches: 4. Here the CDR3 reads CASRPGQTYEQYF. The part of the CDR3 DNA that was read is TGTGCCAGCAGGCCGGGACAGACCTACGAG. The entire variable domain, with the rest obtained from reference TRBV28 and TRBJ2-7, is as follows: DVKVTQSSRYLVKRTGEKVFLECVQDMDHENMFWYRQDPGLGLRLIYFSYDVKMKEKGDIPEGYSVSREKKERFSLILESASTNQTSMYLCASRPGQTYEQYFGPGTRLTVT.